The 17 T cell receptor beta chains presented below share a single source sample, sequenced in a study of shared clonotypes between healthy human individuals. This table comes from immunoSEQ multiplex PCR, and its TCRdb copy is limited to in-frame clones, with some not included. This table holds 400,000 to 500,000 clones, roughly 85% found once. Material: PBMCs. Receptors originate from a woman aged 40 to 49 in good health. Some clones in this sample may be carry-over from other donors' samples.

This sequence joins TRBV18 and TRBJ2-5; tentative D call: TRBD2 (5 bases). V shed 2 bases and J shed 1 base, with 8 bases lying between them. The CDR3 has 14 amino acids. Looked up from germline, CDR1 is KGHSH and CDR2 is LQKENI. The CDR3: CASSPNAGQETQYF. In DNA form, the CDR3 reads TGTGCCAGCTCACCAAATGCGGGCCAAGAGACCCAGTACTTC.

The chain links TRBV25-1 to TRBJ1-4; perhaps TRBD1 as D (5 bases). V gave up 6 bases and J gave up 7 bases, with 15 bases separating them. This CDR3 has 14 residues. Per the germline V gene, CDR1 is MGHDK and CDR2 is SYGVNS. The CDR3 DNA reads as TGTGCCAGCAGGGGGGATTCAATAAGTGAAAAACTGTTTTTT. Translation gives CASRGDSISEKLFF.

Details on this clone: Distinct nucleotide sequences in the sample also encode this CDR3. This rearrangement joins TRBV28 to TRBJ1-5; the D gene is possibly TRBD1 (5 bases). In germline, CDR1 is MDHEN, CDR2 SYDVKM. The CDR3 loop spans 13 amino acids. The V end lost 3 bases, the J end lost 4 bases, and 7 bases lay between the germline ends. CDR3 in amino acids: CASSFPGNQPQHF. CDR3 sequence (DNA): TGTGCCAGCAGTTTCCCAGGGAATCAGCCCCAGCATTTT.

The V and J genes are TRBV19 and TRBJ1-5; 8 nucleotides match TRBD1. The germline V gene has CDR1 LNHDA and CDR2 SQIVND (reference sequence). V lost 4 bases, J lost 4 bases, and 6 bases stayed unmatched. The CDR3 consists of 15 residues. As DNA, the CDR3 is TGTGCCAGTAGTACTCGACAGGGGTGGAATCAGCCCCAGCATTTT. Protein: CASSTRQGWNQPQHF.

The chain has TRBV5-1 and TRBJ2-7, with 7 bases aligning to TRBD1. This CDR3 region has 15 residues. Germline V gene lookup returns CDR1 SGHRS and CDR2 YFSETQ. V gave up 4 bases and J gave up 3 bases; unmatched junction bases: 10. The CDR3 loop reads CASSRLSGTDYEQYF. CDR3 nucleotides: TGCGCCAGCAGCCGACTTTCCGGGACAGACTACGAGCAGTACTTC.

CDR3 amino acids: CASSLGSDAYEQYF. The CDR3 nucleotides read TGTGCCAGCAGCTTGGGCTCGGATGCCTACGAGCAGTACTTC. The chain carries TRBV5-6 and TRBJ2-7; D remains unclear. Per the germline V gene, CDR1 is SGHDT and CDR2 is YYEEEE. CDR3 size: 14 residues. V shed 0 bases and J shed 2 bases, with 9 bases lying between them. Full variable domain (rest looked up from reference TRBV5-6 and TRBJ2-7): DAGVTQSPTHLIKTRGQQVTLRCSPKSGHDTVSWYQQALGQGPQFIFQYYEEEERQRGNFPDRFSGHQFPNYSSELNVNALLLGDSALYLCASSLGSDAYEQYFGPGTRLTVT.

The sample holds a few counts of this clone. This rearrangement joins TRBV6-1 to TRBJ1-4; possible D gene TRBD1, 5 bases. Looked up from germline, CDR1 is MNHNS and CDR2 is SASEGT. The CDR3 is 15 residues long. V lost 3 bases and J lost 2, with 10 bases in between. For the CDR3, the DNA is TGTGCCAGCAGTGAGGTAGCAGGGACTAATGAAAAACTGTTTTTT. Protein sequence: CASSEVAGTNEKLFF.

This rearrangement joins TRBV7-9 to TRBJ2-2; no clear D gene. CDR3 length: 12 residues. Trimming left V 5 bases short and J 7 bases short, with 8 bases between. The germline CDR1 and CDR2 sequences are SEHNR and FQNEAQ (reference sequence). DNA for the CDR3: TGTGCCAGCAGCAACTCCCGCGGGGAGCTGTTTTTT. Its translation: CASSNSRGELFF.

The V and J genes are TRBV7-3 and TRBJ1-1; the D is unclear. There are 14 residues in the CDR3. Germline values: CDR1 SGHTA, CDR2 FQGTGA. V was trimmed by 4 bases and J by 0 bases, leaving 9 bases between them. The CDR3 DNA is TGTGCCAGCAGCTCCATTACTTTGAACACTGAAGCTTTCTTT. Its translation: CASSSITLNTEAFF. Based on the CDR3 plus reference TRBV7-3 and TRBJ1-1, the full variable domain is GAGVSQTPSNKVTEKGKYVELRCDPISGHTALYWYRQSLGQGPEFLIYFQGTGAADDSGLPNDRFFAVRPEGSVSTLKIQRTERGDSAVYLCASSSITLNTEAFFGQGTRLTVV.

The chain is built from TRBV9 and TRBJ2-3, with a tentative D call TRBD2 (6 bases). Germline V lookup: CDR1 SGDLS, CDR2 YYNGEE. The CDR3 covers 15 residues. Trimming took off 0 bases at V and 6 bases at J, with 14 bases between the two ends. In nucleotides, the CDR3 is TGTGCCAGCAGCGTAGCGGCGGGGAAGGGGGATACGCAGTATTTT. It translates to CASSVAAGKGDTQYF.

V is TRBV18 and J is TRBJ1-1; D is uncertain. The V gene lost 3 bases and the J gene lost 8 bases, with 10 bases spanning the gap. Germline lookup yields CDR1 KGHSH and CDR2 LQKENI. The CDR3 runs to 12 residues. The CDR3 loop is CASSPFEGEAFF. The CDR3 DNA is TGTGCCAGCTCACCCTTCGAGGGAGAAGCTTTCTTT.

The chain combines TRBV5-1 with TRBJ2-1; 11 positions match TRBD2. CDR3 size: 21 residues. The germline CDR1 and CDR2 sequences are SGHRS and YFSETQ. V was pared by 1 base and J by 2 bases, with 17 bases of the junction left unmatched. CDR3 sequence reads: CASSLKTGMVAGGQAYNEQFF. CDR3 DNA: TGCGCCAGCAGCTTGAAGACAGGGATGGTAGCGGGAGGGCAGGCCTACAATGAGCAGTTCTTC.

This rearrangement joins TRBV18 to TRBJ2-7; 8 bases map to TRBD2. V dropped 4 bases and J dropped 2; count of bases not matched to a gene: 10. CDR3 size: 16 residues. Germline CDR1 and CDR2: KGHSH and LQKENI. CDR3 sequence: CASSLTGTGGTYEQYF. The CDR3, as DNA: TGTGCCAGCTCACTTACCGGGACGGGAGGGACCTACGAGCAGTACTTC.

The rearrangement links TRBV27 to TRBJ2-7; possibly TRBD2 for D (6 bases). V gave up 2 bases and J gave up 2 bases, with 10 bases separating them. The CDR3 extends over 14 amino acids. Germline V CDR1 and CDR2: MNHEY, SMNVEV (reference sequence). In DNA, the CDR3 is TGTGCCAGCAGTTTAAACGGGAGTCCCTACGAGCAGTACTTC. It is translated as CASSLNGSPYEQYF.

Here the CDR3 reads CAWSLGGQGTYGYTF. CDR3 coding DNA: TGTGCCTGGAGTCTTGGGGGGCAGGGGACCTATGGCTACACCTTC. The chain joins TRBV30 to TRBJ1-2, with D possibly matching TRBD1 (6 bases). V was shortened by 2 bases and J by 4 bases, with 17 bases between the two germline ends. The CDR3 has 15 amino acids. Germline CDR1 and CDR2: GTSNPN and SVGIG (reference sequence).

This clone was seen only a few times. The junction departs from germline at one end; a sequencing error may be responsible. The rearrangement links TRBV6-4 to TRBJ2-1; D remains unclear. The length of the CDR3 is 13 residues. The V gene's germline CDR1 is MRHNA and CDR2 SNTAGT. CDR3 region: CASSDDSHNEQFF. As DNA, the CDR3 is TGTGCCAGCAGTGACGACTCCCACAATGAGCAGTTCTTC.

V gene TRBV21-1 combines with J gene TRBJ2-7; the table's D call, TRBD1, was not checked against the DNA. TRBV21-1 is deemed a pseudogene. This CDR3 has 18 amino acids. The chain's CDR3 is CASSKCQARDGFKGWQYF. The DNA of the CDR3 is TGTGCCAGCAGCAAATGCCAGGCTAGGGATGGCTTCAAGGGGTGGCAGTACTTC.